This passage covers 9 T cell receptor beta chains from one sample sequenced in a study of T cells in Graves' hyperthyroidism and ophthalmopathy. TCR beta CDR3 sequences were amplified from RNA transcripts. The HTBI set primed first-round TCR CDR3 RT-PCR. MiXCR was run by TCRdb on the multiplex PCR reads, yielding one entry per CDR3 protein. The sample yields a few hundred thousand distinct CDR3 sequences, about a fifth seen once. Sequencing was performed on blood. Every receptor here comes from a young man with Graves' hyperthyroidism.

The CDR3 DNA follows: TGTGCCAGTAGGCCGGGACAGACGAACACTGAAGCTTTCTTT. Its translation is CASRPGQTNTEAFF. V and J are TRBV19 and TRBJ1-1; 7 bases agree with TRBD1. V trimming: 6 bases; J trimming: 1 base; junction bases outside the gene matches: 5. Germline V lookup: CDR1 LNHDA, CDR2 SQIVND (reference sequence). The CDR3 has 14 residues.

Concerning this clonotype: Germline and junction disagree at one end, which may indicate a read error. The chain links TRBV5-1 to TRBJ2-2, with D unclear. This CDR3 region has 13 residues. The germline V gene has CDR1 SGHRS and CDR2 YFSETQ. The CDR3 sequence: CACSLDGTGELFF. The CDR3 nucleotides read TGCGCCTGCAGCTTGGACGGCACCGGGGAGCTGTTTTTT.

This clonotype was detected ten times or more. A read error is likely, as this CDR3 ends without the conserved phenylalanine or tryptophan. The V and J genes are TRBV24-1 and TRBJ1-2; a possible D gene is TRBD1 (5 bases). This CDR3 region has 14 residues. Trimming cost V 3 bases and J 6 bases, with 13 bases left between them. Looked up from germline, CDR1 is KGHDR and CDR2 is SFDVKD. The CDR3 DNA reads TGTGCCACCAGTGATCCACGAGGGGCGAATGGCTACACCCTC. Residues: CATSDPRGANGYTL.

This clonotype was picked up a small number of times. The J gene is TRBJ1-2, the V gene TRBV12-3 or TRBV12-4, with D possibly matching TRBD1 (6 bases). V gave up 8 bases and J gave up 2 bases, with 15 bases separating them. The CDR3 length is 14 residues. The CDR3 region has the DNA TGTGCCAGCGCCCTTACCGACAGGAACTATGGCTACACCTTC. Protein: CASALTDRNYGYTF.

This clonotype was counted a few times. J is TRBJ1-6 and V is TRBV30, with 8 bases fitting TRBD1. Germline V gene data show CDR1 as GTSNPN and CDR2 as SVGIG (reference sequence). The CDR3 consists of 13 residues. V shed 5 bases, J shed 5 bases, and the junction held 2 bases outside the gene matches. CDR3 sequence (DNA): TGTGCCTGGGGGGACAGGAATAATTCACCCCTCCACTTT. Protein sequence: CAWGDRNNSPLHF.

On this clonotype itself: A much larger clone lies one base from this, so it may be a read error. The CDR3 ends on some other residue instead of the conserved phenylalanine or tryptophan, so this is likely a read error. V usage is TRBV27 and J usage is TRBJ2-7, with D possibly matching TRBD1 (6 bases). Per germline, CDR1 MNHEY and CDR2 SMNVEV (reference sequence). CDR3 length: 13 amino acids. Trimming shortened V by 3 bases and J by 6 bases, and 12 bases separated the two germline ends. The CDR3 here is CASSFAGAAEQYS. The CDR3 nucleotides read TGTGCCAGCAGTTTTGCAGGGGCGGCCGAGCAGTACTCC.

This clonotype was recorded many times. The rearrangement uses TRBV6-1 and TRBJ1-1; D call uncertain. CDR1 MNHNS and CDR2 SASEGT come from the germline V gene. V was cut by 10 bases and J by 2 bases, with 14 bases left in between. The CDR3 runs 13 residues. The CDR3 region has the DNA TGTGCCAACGCCGGAGGGCCAAACACTGAAGCTTTCTTT. As protein: CANAGGPNTEAFF.

In this sample, this clonotype turned up many times. V is TRBV5-5 and J is TRBJ1-2, with D possibly being TRBD1 (6 bases). Germline-derived CDR1 and CDR2 are SGHKS and YYEKEE (reference sequence). This CDR3 is 14 amino acids long. Trimming removed 4 bases at V and 2 bases at J, with 12 bases between. CDR3: CASSKTGANYGYTF. DNA of the CDR3: TGTGCCAGCAGCAAGACAGGCGCCAACTATGGCTACACCTTC.

This clonotype was observed at least ten times. The chain uses TRBV6-5 and TRBJ1-5; TRBD1 is a possible D gene (5 bases). Germline V gene lookup returns CDR1 MNHEY and CDR2 SVGAGI. The CDR3 is 16 amino acids. V lost 2 bases to trimming and J lost 4 bases, with 15 bases between them. The CDR3 loop is CASSYLPQEGNQPQHF. DNA for the CDR3: TGTGCCAGCAGTTACCTACCACAGGAGGGAAATCAGCCCCAGCATTTT.